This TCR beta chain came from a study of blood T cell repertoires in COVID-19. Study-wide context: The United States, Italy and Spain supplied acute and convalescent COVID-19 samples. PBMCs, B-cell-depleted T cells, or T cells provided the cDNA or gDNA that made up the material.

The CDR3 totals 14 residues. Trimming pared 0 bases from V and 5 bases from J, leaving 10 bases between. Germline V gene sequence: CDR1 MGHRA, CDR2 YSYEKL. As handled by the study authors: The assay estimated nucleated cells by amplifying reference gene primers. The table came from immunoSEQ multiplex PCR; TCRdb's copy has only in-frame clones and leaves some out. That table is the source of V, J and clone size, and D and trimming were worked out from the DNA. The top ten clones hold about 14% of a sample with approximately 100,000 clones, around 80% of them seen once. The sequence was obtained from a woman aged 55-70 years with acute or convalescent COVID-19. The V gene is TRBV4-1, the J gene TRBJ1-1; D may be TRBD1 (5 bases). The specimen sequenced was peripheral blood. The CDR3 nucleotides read TGCGCCAGCAGCCAAGACGGAGGGGCGACTGAAGCTTTCTTT. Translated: CASSQDGGATEAFF.